The 5 T cell receptor beta chains below all came from one sample that was sequenced in a study of cytomegalovirus exposure and HLA in healthy donors. The PCR used 60 Vbeta and 13 Jbeta primers. Produced via immunoSEQ multiplex PCR; TCRdb's table is partial and in-frame only. Of 150,000 to 250,000 clones in the sample, about 80% were seen once. Sequencing was performed on PBMCs. Receptors were obtained from a woman aged 25 to 45 in good health and CMV-seropositive.

This rearrangement joins TRBV15 to TRBJ1-5, with TRBD1 matching 8 bases. After removal of 7 bases from V and 4 bases from J, the junction contained 6 bases not matched to a gene. CDR1 and CDR2 (germline): LNHNV, YYDKDF (reference sequence). The CDR3 is 14 residues long. The CDR3 here is CATTQTGVNQPQHF. The CDR3 nucleotides are TGTGCCACCACCCAGACAGGGGTGAATCAGCCCCAGCATTTT. Full variable domain (remainder filled in from reference TRBV15 and TRBJ1-5): DAMVIQNPRYQVTQFGKPVTLSCSQTLNHNVMYWYQQKSSQAPKLLFHYYDKDFNNEADTPDNFQSRRPNTSFCFLDIRSPGLGDTAMYLCATTQTGVNQPQHFGDGTRLSIL.

The genes are TRBV2 and TRBJ2-7; D not certain. The CDR3 loop spans 12 amino acids. The V gene's germline CDR1 is SNHLY and CDR2 FYNNEI. The V gene lost 3 bases and the J gene lost 5 bases, with 8 bases spanning the gap. The CDR3 spells CASSDRIDEQYF. The CDR3 nucleotides are TGTGCCAGCAGTGACAGGATCGACGAGCAGTACTTC.

This chain links TRBV5-4 with TRBJ1-1; TRBD1 agrees at 10 bases. Germline-derived CDR1 and CDR2 are SGHNT and YYREEE (reference sequence). This CDR3 has 15 residues. V trimming: 3 bases; J trimming: 11 bases; junction bases outside the gene matches: 13. CDR3 protein: CASSSGTGDLTGAFF. CDR3 nucleotides: TGTGCCAGCAGCTCTGGGACAGGGGATCTCACTGGGGCTTTCTTT.

The chain recombines TRBV6-1 with TRBJ2-7; 13 bases are shared with TRBD2. CDR3 length: 13 residues. J lost 5 bases, V lost 9 bases, and 4 bases had no gene match. Germline CDR1 and CDR2: MNHNS and SASEGT. CDR3 sequence reads: CASRLAGGHEQYF. CDR3 nucleotide sequence: TGTGCCAGTCGACTAGCGGGGGGACACGAGCAGTACTTC.

The rearrangement uses TRBV19 and TRBJ2-3; no definite D call. This CDR3 has 13 residues. Looked up from germline, CDR1 is LNHDA and CDR2 is SQIVND (reference sequence). With 3 bases removed from V and 5 bases from J, the gap between germline ends came to 9 bases. This chain's CDR3 is CASSMLLGDTQYF. DNA of the CDR3: TGTGCCAGTAGTATGCTTCTAGGAGATACGCAGTATTTT.